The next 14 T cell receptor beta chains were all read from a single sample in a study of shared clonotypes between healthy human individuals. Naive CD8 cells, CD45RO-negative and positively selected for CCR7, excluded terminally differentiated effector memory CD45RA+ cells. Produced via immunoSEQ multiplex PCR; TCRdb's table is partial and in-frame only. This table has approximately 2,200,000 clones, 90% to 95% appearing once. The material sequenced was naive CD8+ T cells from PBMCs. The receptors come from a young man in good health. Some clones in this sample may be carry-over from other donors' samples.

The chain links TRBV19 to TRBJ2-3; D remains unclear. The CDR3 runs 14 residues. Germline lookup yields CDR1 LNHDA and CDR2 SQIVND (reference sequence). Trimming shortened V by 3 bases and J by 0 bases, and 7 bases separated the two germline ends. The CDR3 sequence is CASSISLSTDTQYF. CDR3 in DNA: TGTGCCAGTAGTATTTCCCTCAGCACAGATACGCAGTATTTT.

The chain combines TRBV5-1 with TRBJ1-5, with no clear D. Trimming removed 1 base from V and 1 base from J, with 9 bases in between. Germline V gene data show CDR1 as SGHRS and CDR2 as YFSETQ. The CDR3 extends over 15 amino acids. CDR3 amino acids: CASSLTMGSNQPQHF. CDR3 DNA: TGCGCCAGCAGCTTGACGATGGGGAGCAATCAGCCCCAGCATTTT.

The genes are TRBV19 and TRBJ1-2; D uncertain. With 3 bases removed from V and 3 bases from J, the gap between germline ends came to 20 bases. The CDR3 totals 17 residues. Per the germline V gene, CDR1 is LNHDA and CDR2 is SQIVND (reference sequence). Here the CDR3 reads CASSIRGSMLRDYGYTF. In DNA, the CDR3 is TGTGCCAGTAGTATTCGTGGCAGCATGCTGAGGGACTATGGCTACACCTTC.

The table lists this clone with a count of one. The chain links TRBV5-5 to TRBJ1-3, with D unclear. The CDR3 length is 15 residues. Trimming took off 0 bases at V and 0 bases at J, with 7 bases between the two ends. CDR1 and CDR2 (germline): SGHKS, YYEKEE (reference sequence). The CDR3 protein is CASSLEGISGNTIYF. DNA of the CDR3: TGTGCCAGCAGCTTGGAGGGCATCTCTGGAAACACCATATATTTT.

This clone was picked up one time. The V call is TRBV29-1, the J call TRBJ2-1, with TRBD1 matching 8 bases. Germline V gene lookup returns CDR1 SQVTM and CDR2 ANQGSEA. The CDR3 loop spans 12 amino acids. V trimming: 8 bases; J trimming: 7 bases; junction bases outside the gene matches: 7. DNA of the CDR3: TGCAGCTCGTGGACAGGGAAAAATGAGCAGTTCTTC. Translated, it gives CSSWTGKNEQFF.

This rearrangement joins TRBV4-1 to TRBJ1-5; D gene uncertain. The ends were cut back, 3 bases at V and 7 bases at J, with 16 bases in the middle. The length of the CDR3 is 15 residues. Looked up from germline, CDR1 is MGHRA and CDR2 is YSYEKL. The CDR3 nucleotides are TGCGCCAGCAGCCAGGAGGGTTGGTTGGAACAGCCCCAGCATTTT. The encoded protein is CASSQEGWLEQPQHF.

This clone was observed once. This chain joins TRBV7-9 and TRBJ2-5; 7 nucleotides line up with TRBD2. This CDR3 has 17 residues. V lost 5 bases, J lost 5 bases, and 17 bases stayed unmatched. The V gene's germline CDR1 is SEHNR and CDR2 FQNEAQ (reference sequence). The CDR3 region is CASSPPRPSGDRETQYF. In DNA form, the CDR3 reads TGTGCCAGCAGCCCGCCAAGGCCTAGCGGCGACCGGGAGACCCAGTACTTC. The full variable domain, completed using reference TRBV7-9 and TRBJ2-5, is DTGVSQNPRHKITKRGQNVTFRCDPISEHNRLYWYRQTLGQGPEFLTYFQNEAQLEKSRLLSDRFSAERPKGSFSTLEIQRTEQGDSAMYLCASSPPRPSGDRETQYFGPGTRLLVL.

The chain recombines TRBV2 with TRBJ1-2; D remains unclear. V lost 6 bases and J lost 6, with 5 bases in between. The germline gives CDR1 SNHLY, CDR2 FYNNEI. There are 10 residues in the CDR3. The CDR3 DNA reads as TGTGCCAGCAGGGGCCATGGCTACACCTTC. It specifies CASRGHGYTF. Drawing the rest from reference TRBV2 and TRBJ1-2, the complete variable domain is EPEVTQTPSHQVTQMGQEVILRCVPISNHLYFYWYRQILGQKVEFLVSFYNNEISEKSEIFDDQFSVERPDGSNFTLKIRSTKLEDSAMYFCASRGHGYTFGSGTRLTVV.

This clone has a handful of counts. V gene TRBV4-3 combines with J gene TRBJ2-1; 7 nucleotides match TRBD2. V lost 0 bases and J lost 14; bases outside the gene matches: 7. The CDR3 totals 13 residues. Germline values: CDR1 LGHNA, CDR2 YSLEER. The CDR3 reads CASSQDFRGREFF. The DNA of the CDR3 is TGCGCCAGCAGCCAAGATTTTCGCGGGAGAGAGTTCTTC.

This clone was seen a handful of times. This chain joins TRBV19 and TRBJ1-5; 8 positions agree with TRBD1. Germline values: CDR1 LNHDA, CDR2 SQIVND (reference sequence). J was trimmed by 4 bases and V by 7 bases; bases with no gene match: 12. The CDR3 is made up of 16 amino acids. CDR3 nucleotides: TGTGCCAGTACCCCAGGACAGGGTTTAGGAAATCAGCCCCAGCATTTT. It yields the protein CASTPGQGLGNQPQHF.

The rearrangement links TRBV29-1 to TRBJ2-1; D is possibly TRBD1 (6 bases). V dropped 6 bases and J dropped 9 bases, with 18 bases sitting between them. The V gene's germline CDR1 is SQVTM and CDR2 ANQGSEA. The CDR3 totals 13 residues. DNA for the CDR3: TGCAGCGTCCCCGTGGGGGCGGCAGGTGAGCAGTTCTTC. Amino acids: CSVPVGAAGEQFF.

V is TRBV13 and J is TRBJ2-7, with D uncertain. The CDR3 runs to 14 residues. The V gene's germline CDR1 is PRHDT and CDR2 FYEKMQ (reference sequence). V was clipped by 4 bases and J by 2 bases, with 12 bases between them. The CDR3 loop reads CASSSFTTTYEQYF. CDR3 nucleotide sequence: TGTGCCAGCAGCTCCTTCACCACTACCTACGAGCAGTACTTC.

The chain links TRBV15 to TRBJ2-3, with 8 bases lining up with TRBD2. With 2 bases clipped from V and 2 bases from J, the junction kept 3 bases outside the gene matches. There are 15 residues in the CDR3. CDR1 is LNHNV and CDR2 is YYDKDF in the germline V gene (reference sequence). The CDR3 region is CATSRPGLDTDTQYF. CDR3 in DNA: TGTGCCACCAGCAGACCGGGACTAGACACAGATACGCAGTATTTT. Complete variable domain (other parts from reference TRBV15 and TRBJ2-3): DAMVIQNPRYQVTQFGKPVTLSCSQTLNHNVMYWYQQKSSQAPKLLFHYYDKDFNNEADTPDNFQSRRPNTSFCFLDIRSPGLGDTAMYLCATSRPGLDTDTQYFGPGTRLTVL.

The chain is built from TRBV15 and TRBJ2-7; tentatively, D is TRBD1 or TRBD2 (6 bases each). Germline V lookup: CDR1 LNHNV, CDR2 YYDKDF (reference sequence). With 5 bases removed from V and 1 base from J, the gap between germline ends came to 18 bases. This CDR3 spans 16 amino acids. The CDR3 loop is CATSPPLGGFSYEQYF. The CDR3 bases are TGTGCCACCAGCCCCCCGCTGGGGGGCTTTTCCTACGAGCAGTACTTC. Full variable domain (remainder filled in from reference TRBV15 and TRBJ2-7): DAMVIQNPRYQVTQFGKPVTLSCSQTLNHNVMYWYQQKSSQAPKLLFHYYDKDFNNEADTPDNFQSRRPNTSFCFLDIRSPGLGDTAMYLCATSPPLGGFSYEQYFGPGTRLTVT.